What follows are 3 T cell receptor beta chains derived from one specimen sequenced in a study of blood T cell repertoires in COVID-19. Measured with immunoSEQ multiplex PCR; TCRdb has only the in-frame clones, and not every one. The sample records under 250,000 clones, approximately 83% being singletons. Material: peripheral blood. All receptors come from a woman aged 25 to 45 who had recovered from COVID-19.

The rearrangement uses TRBV11-2 and TRBJ2-7; 8 bases agree with TRBD2. Germline V gives CDR1 SGHAT, CDR2 FQNNGV. This CDR3 spans 15 amino acids. V shed 6 bases, J shed 4 bases, and the junction held 11 bases outside the gene matches. The DNA for the CDR3 is TGTGCCAGCAGGGCCGATTCGGGACTAGTATACGAGCAGTACTTC. It translates to CASRADSGLVYEQYF.

The chain combines TRBV18 with TRBJ1-1; unclear D gene. The CDR3 sequence is 15 residues long. In germline, CDR1 is KGHSH, CDR2 LQKENI. Trimming left V 0 bases short and J 1 base short, with 9 bases between. The CDR3: CASSPPLTPNTEAFF. The CDR3 nucleotides are TGTGCCAGCTCACCACCATTGACACCGAACACTGAAGCTTTCTTT.

The chain combines TRBV4-2 with TRBJ1-4, with D perhaps TRBD1 (6 bases). V lost 1 base, J lost 3 bases, and 12 bases lay in between. Germline CDR1 LGHNA, CDR2 YNFKEQ. CDR3 length: 16 amino acids. The CDR3 spells CASSQGGQWPNEKLFF. As DNA, the CDR3 is TGTGCCAGCAGCCAAGGGGGGCAGTGGCCTAATGAAAAACTGTTTTTT.